The 2 T cell receptor beta chains given below trace back to one sample, sequenced in a study of CD8+ T cells in alopecia areata (dated by TCRdb to 2017 to 2018). In the paper's terms, the time point label means: around 22 weeks on oral tofacitinib. Per the publication, the treatment or condition label means: oral pan-JAK inhibitor, 5-10 mg twice daily. The protocol used for the library was the immunoSEQ multiplex PCR assay. To provide template for TCR sequencing, every sample had RNA extracted and reverse transcribed into cDNA. TCRdb took over this immuneACCESS table, retaining in-frame rearrangements with V and J assigned. Such tables are incomplete; in checked studies, under half of the missing clones stem from an unresolved V gene, and the remainder is unexplained. For this sample there are some 190,000 clones; roughly 66% appear just once. Approximately 1% of the sample rests with the top ten.

The specimen was CD4+ T cells sorted from blood, collected at week 24, from a patient treated with tofacitinib. These receptors originate from a human donor with alopecia areata.

This chain joins TRBV14 and TRBJ1-1, with 11 bases matching TRBD1. V lost 3 bases, J lost 7 bases, and 7 bases stayed unmatched. This CDR3 spans 15 amino acids. Per the germline V gene, CDR1 is SGHDN and CDR2 is FVKESK. The CDR3 coding sequence is TGTGCCAGCAGCCACTGGACAGGGGGCGATAATGAAGCTTTCTTT. It codes for CASSHWTGGDNEAFF.

This rearrangement joins TRBV5-1 to TRBJ1-1; D gene unclear. The germline V gene encodes CDR1 SGHRS and CDR2 YFSETQ. V lost 0 bases and J 1 base, leaving 10 bases between the germline ends. CDR3 length: 15 residues. The CDR3 protein is CASSLEGDKNTEAFF. The CDR3, as DNA: TGCGCCAGCAGCTTGGAGGGTGATAAGAACACTGAAGCTTTCTTT.